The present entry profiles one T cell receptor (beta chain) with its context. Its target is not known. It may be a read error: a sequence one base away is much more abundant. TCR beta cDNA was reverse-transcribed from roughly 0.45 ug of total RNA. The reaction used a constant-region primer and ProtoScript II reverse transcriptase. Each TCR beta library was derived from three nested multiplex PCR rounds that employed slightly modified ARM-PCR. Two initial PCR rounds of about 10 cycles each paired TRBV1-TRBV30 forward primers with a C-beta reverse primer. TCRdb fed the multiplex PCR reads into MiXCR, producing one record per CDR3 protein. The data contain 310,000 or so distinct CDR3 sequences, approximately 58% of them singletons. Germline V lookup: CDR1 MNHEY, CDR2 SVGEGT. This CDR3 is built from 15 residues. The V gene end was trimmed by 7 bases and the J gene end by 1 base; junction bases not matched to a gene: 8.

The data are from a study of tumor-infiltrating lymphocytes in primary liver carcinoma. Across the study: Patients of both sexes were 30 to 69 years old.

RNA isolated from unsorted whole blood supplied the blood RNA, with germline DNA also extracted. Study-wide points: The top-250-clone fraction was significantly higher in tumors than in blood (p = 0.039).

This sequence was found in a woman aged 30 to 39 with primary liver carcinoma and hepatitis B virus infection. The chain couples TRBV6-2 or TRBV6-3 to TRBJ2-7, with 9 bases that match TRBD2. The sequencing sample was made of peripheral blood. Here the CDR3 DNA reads TGTGCCAGCATCAAGACTAGCGGAAGTTCCTACGAGCAGTACTTC. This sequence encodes CASIKTSGSSYEQYF.